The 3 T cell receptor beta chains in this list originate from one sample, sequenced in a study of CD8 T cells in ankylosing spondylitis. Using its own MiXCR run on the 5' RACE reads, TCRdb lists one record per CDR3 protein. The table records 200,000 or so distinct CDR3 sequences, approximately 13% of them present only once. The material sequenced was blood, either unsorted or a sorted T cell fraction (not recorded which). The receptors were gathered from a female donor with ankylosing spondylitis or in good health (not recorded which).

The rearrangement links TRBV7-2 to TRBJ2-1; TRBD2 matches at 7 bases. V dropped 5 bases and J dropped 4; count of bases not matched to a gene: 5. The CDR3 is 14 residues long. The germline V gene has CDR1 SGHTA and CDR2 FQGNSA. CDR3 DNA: TGTGCCAGCAGCCCCTCGGGACTATACAATGAGCAGTTCTTC. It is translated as CASSPSGLYNEQFF.

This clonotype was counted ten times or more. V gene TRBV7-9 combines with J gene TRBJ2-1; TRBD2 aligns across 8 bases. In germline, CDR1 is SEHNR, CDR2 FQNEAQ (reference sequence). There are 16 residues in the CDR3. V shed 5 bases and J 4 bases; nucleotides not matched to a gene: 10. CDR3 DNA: TGTGCCAGCAGCCCCACTAGCGGCCGGAGTTACAATGAGCAGTTCTTC. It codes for CASSPTSGRSYNEQFF.

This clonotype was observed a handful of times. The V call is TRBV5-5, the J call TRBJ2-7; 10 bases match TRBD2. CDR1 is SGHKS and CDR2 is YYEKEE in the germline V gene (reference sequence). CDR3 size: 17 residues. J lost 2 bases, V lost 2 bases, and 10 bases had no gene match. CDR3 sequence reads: CASSFASGSPFPYEQYF. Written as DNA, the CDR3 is TGTGCCAGCAGCTTCGCTAGCGGGAGTCCATTTCCCTACGAGCAGTACTTC.